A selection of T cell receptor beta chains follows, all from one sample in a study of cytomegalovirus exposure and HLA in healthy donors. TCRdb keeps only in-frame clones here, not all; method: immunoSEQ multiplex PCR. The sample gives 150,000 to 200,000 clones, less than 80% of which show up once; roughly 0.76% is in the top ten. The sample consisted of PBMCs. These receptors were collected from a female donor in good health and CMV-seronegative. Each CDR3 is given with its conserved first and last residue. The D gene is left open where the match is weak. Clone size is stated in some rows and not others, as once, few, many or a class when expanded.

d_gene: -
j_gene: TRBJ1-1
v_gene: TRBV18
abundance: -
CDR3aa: CASSQGTNTEAFF
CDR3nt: TGTGCCAGCTCCCAGGGAACCAACACTGAAGCTTTCTTT

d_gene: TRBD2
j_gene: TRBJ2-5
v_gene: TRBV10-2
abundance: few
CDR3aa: CASSESGSGRVGETQYF
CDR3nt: TGCGCCAGCAGTGAGTCAGGCAGCGGGAGGGTCGGAGAGACCCAGTACTTC

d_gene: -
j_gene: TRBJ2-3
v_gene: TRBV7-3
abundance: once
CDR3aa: CASSWNGEDTQYF
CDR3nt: TGTGCCAGCAGCTGGAATGGGGAGGATACGCAGTATTTT

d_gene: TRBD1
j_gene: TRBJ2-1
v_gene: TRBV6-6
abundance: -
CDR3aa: CASRTLTGDNEQFF
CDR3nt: TGTGCCAGCAGGACGCTAACAGGGGACAATGAGCAGTTCTTC

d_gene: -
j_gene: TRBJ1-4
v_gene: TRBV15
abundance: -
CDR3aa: CATSTERRTATNEKLFF
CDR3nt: TGTGCCACCAGCACTGAAAGGAGGACGGCAACTAATGAAAAACTGTTTTTT

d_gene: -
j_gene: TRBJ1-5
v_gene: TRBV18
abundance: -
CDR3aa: CASSPRTESNQPQHF
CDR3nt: TGTGCCAGCTCACCTCGGACAGAGAGCAATCAGCCCCAGCATTTT

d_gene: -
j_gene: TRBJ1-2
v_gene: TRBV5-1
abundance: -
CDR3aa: CASRLNLFRGPSGMYYTF
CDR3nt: TGCGCCAGCAGGTTGAACCTTTTCCGAGGTCCCAGCGGAATGTACTACACCTTC

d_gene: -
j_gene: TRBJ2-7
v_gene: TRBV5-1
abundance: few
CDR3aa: CASSANIYEQYF
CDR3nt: TGCGCCAGCAGCGCAAACATCTACGAGCAGTACTTC

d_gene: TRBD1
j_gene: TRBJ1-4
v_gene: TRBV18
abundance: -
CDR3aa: CASSPQGAIEKLFF
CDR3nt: TGTGCCAGCTCACCCCAGGGGGCAATAGAAAAACTGTTTTTT

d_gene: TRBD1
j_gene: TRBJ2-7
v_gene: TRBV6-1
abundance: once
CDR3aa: CASVGQPTHEQYF
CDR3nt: TGTGCCAGCGTGGGACAGCCAACCCACGAGCAGTACTTC

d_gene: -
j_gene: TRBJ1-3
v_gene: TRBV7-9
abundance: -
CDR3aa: CASSLGGAGNTIYF
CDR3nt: TGTGCCAGCAGCTTGGGGGGGGCCGGAAACACCATATATTTT

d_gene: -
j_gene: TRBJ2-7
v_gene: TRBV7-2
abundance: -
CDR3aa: CASSSWSSYEQYF
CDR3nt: TGTGCCAGCAGCTCCTGGAGCTCCTACGAGCAGTACTTC

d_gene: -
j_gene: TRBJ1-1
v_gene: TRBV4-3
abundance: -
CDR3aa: CASSQGYRVTEAFF
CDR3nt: TGCGCCAGCAGCCAAGGATACAGGGTCACTGAAGCTTTCTTT

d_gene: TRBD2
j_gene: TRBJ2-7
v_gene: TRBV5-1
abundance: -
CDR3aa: CASSLAASGSSYEQYF
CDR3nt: TGCGCCAGCAGCTTGGCCGCTAGCGGGAGCTCCTACGAGCAGTACTTC

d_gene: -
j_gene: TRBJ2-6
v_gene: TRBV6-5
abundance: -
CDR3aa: CASSYSRGTGANVLTF
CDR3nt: TGTGCCAGCAGTTACTCGAGGGGGACTGGGGCCAACGTCCTGACTTTC

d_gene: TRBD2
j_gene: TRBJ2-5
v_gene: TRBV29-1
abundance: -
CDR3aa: CRGGTSGRCRQETQYF
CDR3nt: TGCAGGGGCGGGACTAGCGGGAGGTGTCGGCAAGAGACCCAGTACTTC